This T cell receptor beta chain was captured in a study of Graves' ophthalmopathy and Graves' hyperthyroidism. This CDR3 is 13 amino acids long. Looked up from germline, CDR1 is SQVTM and CDR2 is ANQGSEA. V lost 7 bases, J lost 3 bases, and 15 bases lay in between. Participants with hyperthyroidism, aged 18 to 65, were newly diagnosed with under 2 months' duration. RNA transcripts were the template, and TCR beta CDR3 regions were amplified from them. The library came from an HTBI-primed first-round RT-PCR and a second-round multiplex PCR. TCRdb recomputed calls from the multiplex PCR reads with MiXCR, one row per CDR3 protein. The sample lists a few hundred thousand distinct CDR3 sequences, under 45% seen once, with about 4.2% in the top ten.

Material for sequencing was peripheral blood or thyroid tissue (not recorded which). The chain links TRBV29-1 to TRBJ1-2, with D maybe TRBD1 (5 bases). The TCR was taken from an adult man with Graves' hyperthyroidism. The CDR3, as DNA: TGCAGCGGGACAATGACCGACGACTATGGCTACACCTTC. Protein product: CSGTMTDDYGYTF.